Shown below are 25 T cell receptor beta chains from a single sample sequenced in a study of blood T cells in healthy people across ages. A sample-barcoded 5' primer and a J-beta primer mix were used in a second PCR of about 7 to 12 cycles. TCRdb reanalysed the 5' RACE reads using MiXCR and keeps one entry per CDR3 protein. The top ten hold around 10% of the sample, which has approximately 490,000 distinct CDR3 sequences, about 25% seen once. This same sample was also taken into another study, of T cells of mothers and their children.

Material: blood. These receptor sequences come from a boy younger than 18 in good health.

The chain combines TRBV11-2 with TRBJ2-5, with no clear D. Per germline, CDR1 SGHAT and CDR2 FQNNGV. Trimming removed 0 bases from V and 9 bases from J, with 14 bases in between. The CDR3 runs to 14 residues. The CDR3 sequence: CASSLDPLFGAQYF. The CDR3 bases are TGTGCCAGCAGCTTAGATCCCCTCTTTGGGGCCCAGTACTTC.

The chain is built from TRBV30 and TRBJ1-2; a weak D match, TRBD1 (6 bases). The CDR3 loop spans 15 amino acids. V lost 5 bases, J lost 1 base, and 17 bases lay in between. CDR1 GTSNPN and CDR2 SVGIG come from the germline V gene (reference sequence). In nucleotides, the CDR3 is TGTGCCTGGGGGGGCAGGGGATGGTTTAACTATGGCTACACCTTC. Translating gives CAWGGRGWFNYGYTF.

In nucleotides, the CDR3 is TGCGCCAGCAGCCAACAAACAGGGGCTAATGAAAAACTGTTTTTT. This translates into CASSQQTGANEKLFF. The chain joins TRBV4-3 to TRBJ1-4, with 7 bases identical to TRBD1. With 2 bases clipped from V and 3 bases from J, the junction kept 3 bases outside the gene matches. The CDR3 contains 15 residues. In germline, CDR1 is LGHNA, CDR2 YSLEER.

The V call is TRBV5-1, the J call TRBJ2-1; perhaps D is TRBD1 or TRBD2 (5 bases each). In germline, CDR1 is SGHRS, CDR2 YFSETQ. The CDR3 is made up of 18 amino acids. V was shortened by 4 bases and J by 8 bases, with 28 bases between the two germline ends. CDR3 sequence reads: CASSRLGKPGASWDEQFF. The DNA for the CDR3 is TGCGCCAGCAGCCGCCTGGGAAAGCCCGGGGCCTCCTGGGATGAGCAGTTCTTC.

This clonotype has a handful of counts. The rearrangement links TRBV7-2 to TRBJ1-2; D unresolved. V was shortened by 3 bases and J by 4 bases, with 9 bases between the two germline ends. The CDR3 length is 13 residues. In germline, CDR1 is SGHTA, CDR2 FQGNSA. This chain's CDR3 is CASSFEGSYGYTF. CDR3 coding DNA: TGTGCCAGCAGCTTTGAGGGTTCCTATGGCTACACCTTC.

CDR3 sequence reads: CASSLSQIPSSSYEQYF. CDR3 DNA: TGTGCCAGCTCATTATCTCAGATACCATCGAGCTCCTACGAGCAGTACTTC. The rearrangement links TRBV18 to TRBJ2-5, with D uncertain. The J call could be wrong; TRBJ2-7 is a better fit for the DNA end. This CDR3 region has 17 residues. Germline V gene lookup returns CDR1 KGHSH and CDR2 LQKENI.

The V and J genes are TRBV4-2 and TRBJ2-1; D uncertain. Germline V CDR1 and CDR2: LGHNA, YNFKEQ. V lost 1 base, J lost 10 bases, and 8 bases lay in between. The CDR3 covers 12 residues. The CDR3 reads CASSQVIQEQFF. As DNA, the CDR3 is TGTGCCAGCAGCCAAGTTATCCAGGAGCAGTTCTTC.

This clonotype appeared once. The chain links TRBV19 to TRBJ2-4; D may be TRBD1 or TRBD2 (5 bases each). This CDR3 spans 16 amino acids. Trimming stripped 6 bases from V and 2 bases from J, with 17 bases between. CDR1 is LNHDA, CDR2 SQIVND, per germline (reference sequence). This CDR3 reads CASSRQGPGTKNIQYF. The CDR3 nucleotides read TGTGCCAGTAGCCGGCAGGGTCCCGGGACCAAAAACATTCAGTACTTC.

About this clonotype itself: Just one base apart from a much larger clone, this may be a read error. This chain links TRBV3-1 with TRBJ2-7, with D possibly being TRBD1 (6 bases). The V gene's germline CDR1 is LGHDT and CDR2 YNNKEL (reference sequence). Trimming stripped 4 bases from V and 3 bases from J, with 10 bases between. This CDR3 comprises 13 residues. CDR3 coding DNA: TGTGCCAGCAGCCCCGGGACAAACTACGAGCAGTACTTC. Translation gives CASSPGTNYEQYF.

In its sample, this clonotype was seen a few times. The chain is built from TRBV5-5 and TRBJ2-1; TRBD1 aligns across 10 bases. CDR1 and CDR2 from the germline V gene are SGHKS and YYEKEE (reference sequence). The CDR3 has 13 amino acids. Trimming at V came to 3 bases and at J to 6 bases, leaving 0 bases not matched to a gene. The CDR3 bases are TGTGCCAGCAGCTGGACAGGGGGCAATGAGCAGTTCTTC. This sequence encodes CASSWTGGNEQFF.

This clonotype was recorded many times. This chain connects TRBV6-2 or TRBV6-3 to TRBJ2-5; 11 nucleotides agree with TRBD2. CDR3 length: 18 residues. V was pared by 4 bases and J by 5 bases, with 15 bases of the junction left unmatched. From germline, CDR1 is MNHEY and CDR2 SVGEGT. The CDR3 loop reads CASSWRGRLAGTFETQYF. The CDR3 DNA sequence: TGTGCCAGCAGTTGGAGAGGGAGACTAGCGGGGACCTTCGAGACCCAGTACTTC.

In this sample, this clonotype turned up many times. This chain's CDR3 is CASSEAGAPQETQYF. In nucleotides, the CDR3 is TGTGCCAGCAGTGAAGCAGGCGCGCCCCAAGAGACCCAGTACTTC. The J gene is TRBJ2-5, the V gene TRBV2; D is undetermined. Germline CDR1 SNHLY, CDR2 FYNNEI. The CDR3 covers 15 residues. V was trimmed by 0 bases and J by 1 base, leaving 9 bases between them.

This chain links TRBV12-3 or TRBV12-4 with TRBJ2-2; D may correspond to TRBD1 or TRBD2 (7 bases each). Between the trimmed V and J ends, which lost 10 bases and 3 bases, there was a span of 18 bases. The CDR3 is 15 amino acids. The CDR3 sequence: CANGGQGEDTGELFF. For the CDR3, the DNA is TGTGCCAACGGGGGGCAGGGGGAGGACACCGGGGAGCTGTTTTTT.

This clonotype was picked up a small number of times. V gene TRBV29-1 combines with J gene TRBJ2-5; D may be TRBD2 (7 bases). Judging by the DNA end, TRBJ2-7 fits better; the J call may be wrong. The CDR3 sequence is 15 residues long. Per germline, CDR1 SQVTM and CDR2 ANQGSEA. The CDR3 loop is CSVAGDPRGRYEQYF. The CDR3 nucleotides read TGCAGCGTGGCGGGGGACCCCAGGGGAAGGTACGAGCAGTACTTC.

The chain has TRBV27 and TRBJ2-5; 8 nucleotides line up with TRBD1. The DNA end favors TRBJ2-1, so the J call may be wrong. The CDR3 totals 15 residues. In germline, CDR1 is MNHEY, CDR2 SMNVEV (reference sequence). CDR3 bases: TGTGCCAGCAGTTTACCCGAGACAGGGGTCGATGAGCAGTTCTTC. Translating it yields CASSLPETGVDEQFF.

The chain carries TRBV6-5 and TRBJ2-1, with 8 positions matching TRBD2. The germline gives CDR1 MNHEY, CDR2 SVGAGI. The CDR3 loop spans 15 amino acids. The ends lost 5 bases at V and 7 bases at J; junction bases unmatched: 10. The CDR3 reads CASSKSGRGSNEQFF. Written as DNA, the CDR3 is TGTGCCAGCAGTAAAAGCGGGAGAGGTTCTAATGAGCAGTTCTTC.

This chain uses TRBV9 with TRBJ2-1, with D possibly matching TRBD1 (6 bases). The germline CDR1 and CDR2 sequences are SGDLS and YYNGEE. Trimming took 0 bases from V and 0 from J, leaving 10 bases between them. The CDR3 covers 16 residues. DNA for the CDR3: TGTGCCAGCAGCGTAGTCCAGGGGAGCTCCTACAATGAGCAGTTCTTC. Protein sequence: CASSVVQGSSYNEQFF.

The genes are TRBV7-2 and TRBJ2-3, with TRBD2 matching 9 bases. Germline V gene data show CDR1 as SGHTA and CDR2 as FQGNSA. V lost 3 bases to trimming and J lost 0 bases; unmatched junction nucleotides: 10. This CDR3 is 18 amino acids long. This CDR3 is CASSLIAGATKSTDTQYF. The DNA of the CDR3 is TGTGCCAGCAGCTTGATAGCGGGAGCAACAAAGAGCACAGATACGCAGTATTTT.

This CDR3 is CASSDGWRGYTF. The CDR3 DNA follows: TGTGCCAGCAGTGACGGATGGCGAGGCTACACCTTC. The chain employs TRBV6-4 and TRBJ1-2; unclear D gene. Germline V gives CDR1 MRHNA, CDR2 SNTAGT. The ends were cut back, 2 bases at V and 8 bases at J, with 9 bases in the middle. The CDR3 has 12 amino acids.

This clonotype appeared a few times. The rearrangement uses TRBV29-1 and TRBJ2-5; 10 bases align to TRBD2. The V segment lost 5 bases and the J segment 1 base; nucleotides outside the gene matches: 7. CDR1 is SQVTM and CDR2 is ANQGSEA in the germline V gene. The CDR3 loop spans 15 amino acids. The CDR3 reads CSVKGTSATQETQYF. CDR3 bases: TGCAGCGTTAAGGGGACTAGCGCAACCCAAGAGACCCAGTACTTC.

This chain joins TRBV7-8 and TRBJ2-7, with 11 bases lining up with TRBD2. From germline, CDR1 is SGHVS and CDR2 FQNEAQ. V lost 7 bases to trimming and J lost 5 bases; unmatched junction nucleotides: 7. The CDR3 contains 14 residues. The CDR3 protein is CASTQLAGADEQYF. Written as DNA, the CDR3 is TGTGCCAGCACCCAACTAGCGGGGGCGGACGAGCAGTACTTC.

The CDR3 sequence is CASRLQGYGYTF. CDR3 sequence (DNA): TGTGCCAGCAGACTACAGGGCTATGGCTACACCTTC. This chain connects TRBV28 to TRBJ1-2; the D gene is possibly TRBD1 (6 bases). With 6 bases removed from V and 4 bases from J, the gap between germline ends came to 9 bases. Per germline, CDR1 MDHEN and CDR2 SYDVKM. This CDR3 spans 12 amino acids.

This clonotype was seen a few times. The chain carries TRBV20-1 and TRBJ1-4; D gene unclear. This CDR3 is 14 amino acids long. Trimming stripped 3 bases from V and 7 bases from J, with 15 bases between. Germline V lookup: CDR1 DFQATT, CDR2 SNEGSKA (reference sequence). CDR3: CSASRLVVGEKLFF. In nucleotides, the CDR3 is TGCAGTGCTAGCAGGCTGGTAGTGGGTGAAAAACTGTTTTTT.

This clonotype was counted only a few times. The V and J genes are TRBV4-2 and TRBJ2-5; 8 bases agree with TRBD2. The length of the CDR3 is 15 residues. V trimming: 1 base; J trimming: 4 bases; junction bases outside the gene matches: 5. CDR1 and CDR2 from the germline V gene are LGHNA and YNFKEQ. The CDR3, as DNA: TGTGCCAGCAGCCAAGGGTTTAGCGGGGTAGAGACCCAGTACTTC. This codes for CASSQGFSGVETQYF.

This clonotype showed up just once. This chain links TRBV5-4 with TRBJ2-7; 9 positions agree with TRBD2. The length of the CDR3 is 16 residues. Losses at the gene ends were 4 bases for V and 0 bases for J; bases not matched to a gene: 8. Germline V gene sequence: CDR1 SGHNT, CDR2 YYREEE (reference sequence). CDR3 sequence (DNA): TGTGCCAGCAGCATGACTAGCGGATTGAGCTCCTACGAGCAGTACTTC. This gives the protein CASSMTSGLSSYEQYF.